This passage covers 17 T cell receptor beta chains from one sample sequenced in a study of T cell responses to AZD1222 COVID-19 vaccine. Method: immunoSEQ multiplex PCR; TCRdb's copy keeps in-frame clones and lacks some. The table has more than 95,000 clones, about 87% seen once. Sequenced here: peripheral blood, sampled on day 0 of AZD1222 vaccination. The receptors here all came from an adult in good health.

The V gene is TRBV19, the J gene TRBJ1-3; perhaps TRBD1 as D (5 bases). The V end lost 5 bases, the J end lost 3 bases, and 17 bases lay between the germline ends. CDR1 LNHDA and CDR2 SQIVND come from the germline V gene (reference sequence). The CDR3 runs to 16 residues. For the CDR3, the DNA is TGTGCCAGTAGTCCCCAGGGCCTGGAGTATGGAAACACCATATATTTT. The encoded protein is CASSPQGLEYGNTIYF.

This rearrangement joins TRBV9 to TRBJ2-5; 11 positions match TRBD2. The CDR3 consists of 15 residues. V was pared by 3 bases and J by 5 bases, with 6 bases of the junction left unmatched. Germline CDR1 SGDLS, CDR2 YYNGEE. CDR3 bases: TGTGCCAGCAGCGGTAGCGGGGGGGCAATTGAGACCCAGTACTTC. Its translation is CASSGSGGAIETQYF.

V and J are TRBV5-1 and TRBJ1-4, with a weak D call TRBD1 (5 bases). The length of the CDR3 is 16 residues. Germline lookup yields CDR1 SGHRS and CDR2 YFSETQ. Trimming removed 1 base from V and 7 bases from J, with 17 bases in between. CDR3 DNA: TGCGCCAGCAGCTTGACACCGGGACTCCAAAGTGAAAAACTGTTTTTT. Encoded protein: CASSLTPGLQSEKLFF.

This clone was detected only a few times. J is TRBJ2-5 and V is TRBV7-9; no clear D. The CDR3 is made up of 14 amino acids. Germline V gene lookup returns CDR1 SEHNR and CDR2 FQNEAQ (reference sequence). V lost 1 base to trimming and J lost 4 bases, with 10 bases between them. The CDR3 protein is CASSLEGLRETQYF. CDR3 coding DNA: TGTGCCAGCAGCTTAGAGGGTCTGAGAGAGACCCAGTACTTC. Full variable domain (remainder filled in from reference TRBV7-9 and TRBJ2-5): DTGVSQNPRHKITKRGQNVTFRCDPISEHNRLYWYRQTLGQGPEFLTYFQNEAQLEKSRLLSDRFSAERPKGSFSTLEIQRTEQGDSAMYLCASSLEGLRETQYFGPGTRLLVL.

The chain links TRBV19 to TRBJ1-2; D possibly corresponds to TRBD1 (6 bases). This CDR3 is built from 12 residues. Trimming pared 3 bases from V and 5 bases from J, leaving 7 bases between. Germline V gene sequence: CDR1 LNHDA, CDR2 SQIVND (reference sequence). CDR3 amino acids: CASSITGYGYTF. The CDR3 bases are TGTGCCAGTAGTATTACAGGGTATGGCTACACCTTC. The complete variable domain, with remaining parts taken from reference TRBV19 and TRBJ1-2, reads DGGITQSPKYLFRKEGQNVTLSCEQNLNHDAMYWYRQDPGQGLRLIYYSQIVNDFQKGDIAEGYSVSREKKESFPLTVTSAQKNPTAFYLCASSITGYGYTFGSGTRLTVV.

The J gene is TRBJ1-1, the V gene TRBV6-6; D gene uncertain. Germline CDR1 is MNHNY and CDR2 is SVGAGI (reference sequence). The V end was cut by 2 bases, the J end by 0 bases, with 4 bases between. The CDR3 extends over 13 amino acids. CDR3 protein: CASSYDLNTEAFF. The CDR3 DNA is TGTGCCAGCAGTTACGACCTGAACACTGAAGCTTTCTTT.

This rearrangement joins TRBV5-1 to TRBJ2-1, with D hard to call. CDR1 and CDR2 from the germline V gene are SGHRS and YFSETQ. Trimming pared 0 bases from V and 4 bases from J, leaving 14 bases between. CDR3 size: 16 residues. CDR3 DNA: TGCGCCAGCAGCTTGGGCCGGGCTGACTGGTACAATGAGCAGTTCTTC. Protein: CASSLGRADWYNEQFF.

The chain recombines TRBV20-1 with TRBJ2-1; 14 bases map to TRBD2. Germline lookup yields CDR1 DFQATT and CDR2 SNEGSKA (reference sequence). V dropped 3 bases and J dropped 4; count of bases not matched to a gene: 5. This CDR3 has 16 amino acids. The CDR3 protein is CSASARLAGGYNEQFF. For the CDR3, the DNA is TGCAGTGCTAGTGCCCGACTAGCGGGAGGGTACAATGAGCAGTTCTTC.

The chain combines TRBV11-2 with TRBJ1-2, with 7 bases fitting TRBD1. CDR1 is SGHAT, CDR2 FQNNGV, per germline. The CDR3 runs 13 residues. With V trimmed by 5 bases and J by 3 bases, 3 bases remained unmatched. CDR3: CASSTGQYYGYTF. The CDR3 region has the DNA TGTGCCAGCAGCACGGGACAGTACTATGGCTACACCTTC.

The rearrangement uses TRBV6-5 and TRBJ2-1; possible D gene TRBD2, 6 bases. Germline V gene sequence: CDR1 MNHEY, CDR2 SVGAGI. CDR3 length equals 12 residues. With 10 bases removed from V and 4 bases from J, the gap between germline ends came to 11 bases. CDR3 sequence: CATAGRYNEQFF. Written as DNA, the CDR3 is TGTGCCACAGCGGGCCGGTACAATGAGCAGTTCTTC.

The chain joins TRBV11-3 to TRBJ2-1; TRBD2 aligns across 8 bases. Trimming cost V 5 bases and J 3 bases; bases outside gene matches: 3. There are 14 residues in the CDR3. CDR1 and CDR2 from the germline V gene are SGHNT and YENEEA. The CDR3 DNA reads TGTGCCAGCAGCAGGGCGGGGGGCTACAATGAGCAGTTCTTC. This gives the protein CASSRAGGYNEQFF.

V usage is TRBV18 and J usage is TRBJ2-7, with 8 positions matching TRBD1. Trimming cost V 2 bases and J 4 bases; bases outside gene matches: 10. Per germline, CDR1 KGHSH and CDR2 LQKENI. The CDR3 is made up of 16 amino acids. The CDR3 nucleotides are TGTGCCAGCTCACCAATTACGGGACAGGCTTCTTACGAGCAGTACTTC. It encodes CASSPITGQASYEQYF.

In nucleotides, the CDR3 is TGTGCCAGCAAAATGGACTGGAATTCACCCCTCCACTTT. Translating gives CASKMDWNSPLHF. This chain links TRBV7-9 with TRBJ1-6; D is ambiguous. The CDR3 consists of 13 residues. V lost 7 bases and J lost 7, with 11 bases in between. Germline lookup yields CDR1 SEHNR and CDR2 FQNEAQ (reference sequence).

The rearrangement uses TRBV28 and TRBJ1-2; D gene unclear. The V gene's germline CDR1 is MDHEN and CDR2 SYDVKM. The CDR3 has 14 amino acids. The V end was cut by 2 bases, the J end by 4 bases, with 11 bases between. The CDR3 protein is CASSLNYVFYGYTF. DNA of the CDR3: TGTGCCAGCAGTTTAAATTATGTTTTCTATGGCTACACCTTC.

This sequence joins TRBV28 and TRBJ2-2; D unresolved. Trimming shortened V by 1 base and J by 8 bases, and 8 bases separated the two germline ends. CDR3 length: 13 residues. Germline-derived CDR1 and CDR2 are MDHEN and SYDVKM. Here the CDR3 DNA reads TGTGCCAGCAGTTTATTGAGATTGGGGGAGCTGTTTTTT. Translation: CASSLLRLGELFF.

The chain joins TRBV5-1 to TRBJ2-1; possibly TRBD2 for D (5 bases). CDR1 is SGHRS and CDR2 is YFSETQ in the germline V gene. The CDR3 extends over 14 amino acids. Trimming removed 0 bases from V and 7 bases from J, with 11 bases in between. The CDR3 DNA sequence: TGCGCCAGCAGCTTGGGTCCGGGAACGAATGAGCAGTTCTTC. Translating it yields CASSLGPGTNEQFF.

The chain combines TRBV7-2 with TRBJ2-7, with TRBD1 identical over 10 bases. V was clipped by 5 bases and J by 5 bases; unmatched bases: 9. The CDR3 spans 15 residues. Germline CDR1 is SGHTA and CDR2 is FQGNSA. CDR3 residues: CASSPYGQGGDEQYF. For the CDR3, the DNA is TGTGCCAGCAGCCCGTACGGACAGGGGGGAGACGAGCAGTACTTC. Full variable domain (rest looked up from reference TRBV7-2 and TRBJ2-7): GAGVSQSPSNKVTEKGKDVELRCDPISGHTALYWYRQSLGQGLEFLIYFQGNSAPDKSGLPSDRFSAERTGGSVSTLTIQRTQQEDSAVYLCASSPYGQGGDEQYFGPGTRLTVT.